A single sample is the source of the 27 T cell receptor delta chains below, sequenced in a study of gamma delta lymphoproliferative disorders and STAT genes. The receptor sequences were amplified from genomic DNA of peripheral blood mononuclear cells. TCRdb processed the multiplex PCR reads again with the CATT caller. This sample yields some 920 delta-chain clones, of which around 1.7% are seen a single time; less than 85% belongs to the top ten. Sequenced input: blood. These receptor sequences come from a human donor in good health.

This clone was seen a handful of times. The TCRdb protein, from a much larger clone, departs from this DNA's translation at residue 19, likely by read error; the protein shown derives from the DNA. V is TRDV1 and J is TRDJ1; 10 positions agree with TRDD3. The CDR3 loop spans 21 amino acids. The germline V gene has CDR1 TSWWSYY and CDR2 QGS. The CDR3 loop is CALGNTQGAGGYKTWTDKFIF. DNA of the CDR3: TGTGCTCTTGGGAACACACAGGGGGCTGGGGGATATAAAACGTGGACCGATAAATTCATCTTT.

This clone turned up a few times. For this DNA, TCRdb reports the protein of a much larger clone, which diverges at residue 15, most likely from a read error; the protein presented here is translated directly from the DNA. This sequence joins TRDV2 and TRDJ3; 9 bases align to TRDD3. CDR3 length: 21 residues. Looked up from germline, CDR1 is GEAIGNYY and CDR2 is EKD. The CDR3 DNA is TGTGCCTGTGACACAACGGGAACTGGGGGAGTACCCACCTGGAACACCCGACAGATGTTTTTC. Amino acid sequence: CACDTTGTGGVPTWNTRQMFF.

The sample holds many counts of this clone. The TCRdb protein, from a much larger clone, departs from this DNA's translation at residue 9, likely by read error; the protein shown derives from the DNA. V and J are TRDV1 and TRDJ1; 7 bases are shared with TRDD3. CDR1 TSWWSYY and CDR2 QGS come from the germline V gene. CDR3 length equals 15 residues. V gave up 4 bases and J gave up 1 base; unmatched junction bases: 6. CDR3 loop: CALGGYWGATDKLIF. The CDR3 nucleotides read TGTGCTCTTGGGGGGTACTGGGGTGCCACCGATAAACTCATCTTT.

With regard to this clone: This sequence is one base from a far larger clone and is likely a read error. Additional DNA sequences in this sample encode the identical CDR3. The chain recombines TRDV1 with TRDJ1, with D maybe TRDD3 (5 bases). This CDR3 has 15 amino acids. V was cut by 4 bases and J by 1 base, with 13 bases left in between. CDR1 is TSWWSYY, CDR2 QGS, per germline. The CDR3 nucleotides read TGTGCTCTTGGGGGGTATTGGGGTGTCACCGATAAACTCATCTTT. Protein: CALGGYWGVTDKLIF.

This clone has a handful of counts. This likely stems from a read error, as it lies one base from a far larger clone. Other nucleotide sequences from this sample produce the same CDR3. This chain uses TRDV2 with TRDJ1; 9 bases are a match to TRDD3. The CDR3 covers 17 residues. Germline CDR1 reads GEAIGNYY; CDR2 reads EKD. Trimming at V came to 3 bases and at J to 2 bases, leaving 12 bases not matched to a gene. The CDR3: CACDSMILGDRTDKLIF. CDR3 coding DNA: TGTGCCTGTGACTCTATGATACTGGGGGACAGAACCGATAAACTCATCTTT.

There are a few counts of this clone. The protein TCRdb lists belongs to a much larger clone and differs from this DNA's translation at residue 13, which points to a read error; the protein shown is made from the DNA. This chain connects TRDV2 to TRDJ3; 13 positions agree with TRDD3. There are 19 residues in the CDR3. V was clipped by 2 bases and J by 8 bases; unmatched bases: 11. Germline loops: CDR1 GEAIGNYY, CDR2 EKD. Here the CDR3 reads CACDKLLGDTVWNTRQMFF. CDR3 in DNA: TGTGCCTGTGACAAGTTACTGGGGGATACGGTTTGGAACACCCGACAGATGTTTTTC.

Concerning this clone: This DNA translates differently at residue 11 from the TCRdb protein, which is that of a much larger clone; a read error is likely, and the protein shown is the DNA's own translation. The genes are TRDV2 and TRDJ1; TRDD3 agrees at 7 bases. This CDR3 region has 18 residues. Germline V gene lookup returns CDR1 GEAIGNYY and CDR2 EKD. The J segment lost 0 bases and the V segment lost 0 bases, leaving 12 bases of the junction unmatched. CDR3 amino acids: CACDTVGGLGTYTDKLIF. The CDR3 nucleotides are TGTGCCTGTGACACCGTCGGGGGATTGGGAACGTACACCGATAAACTCATCTTT.

Details on this clone: Relative to the germline gene, one junction end is altered; a read error may explain this. The rearrangement joins TRDV2 to TRDJ1; TRDD3 matches 11 bases. This CDR3 spans 20 amino acids. Germline V CDR1 and CDR2: GEAIGNYY, EKD. The CDR3 sequence is CACDTVSTGGYKTWTDKLIF. In DNA form, the CDR3 reads TGTGCCTGCGACACCGTTTCTACTGGGGGATATAAAACGTGGACCGATAAACTCATCTTT.

Ten or more counts support this clone. This DNA's translation and the protein TCRdb lists, from a much larger clone, do not match at residue 5, likely due to a read error; the protein shown is translated from the DNA. This chain joins TRDV2 and TRDJ3; 9 positions match TRDD3. V lost 3 bases to trimming and J lost 2 bases; unmatched junction nucleotides: 16. CDR1 and CDR2 (germline): GEAIGNYY, EKD. CDR3 length: 21 amino acids. CDR3 sequence (DNA): TGTGCCTGTGACGCAACGGGAACTGGGGGAGTACCCACCTGGGACACCCGACAGATGTTTTTC. Its translation is CACDATGTGGVPTWDTRQMFF.

In the case of this clone: The protein TCRdb lists belongs to a much larger clone and differs from this DNA's translation at residue 6, which points to a read error; the protein shown is made from the DNA. The gene calls are TRDV2 and TRDJ3; no clear D. The germline V and J ends were trimmed by 1 base and 0 bases, with 12 bases remaining between them. Germline assignment: CDR1 GEAIGNYY and CDR2 EKD. The CDR3 spans 18 residues. CDR3 DNA: TGTGCCTGTGACACGTCGGGCCCGAGCTCCTGGGACACCCGACAGATGTTTTTC. It is translated as CACDTSGPSSWDTRQMFF.

This clone was detected a few times. TCRdb's listed protein matches a much larger clone and diverges from this DNA's translation at residue 3, likely through a read error; the protein shown comes from the DNA. V gene TRDV2 combines with J gene TRDJ3, with D uncertain. This CDR3 has 18 residues. Per germline, CDR1 GEAIGNYY and CDR2 EKD. CDR3 nucleotide sequence: TGTGCCTTTGACACGGCGGGCCCGAGCTCCTGGGACACCCGACAGATGTTTTTC. Its translation: CAFDTAGPSSWDTRQMFF.

This clone was seen many times. A far larger clone is just one base off, so this is likely a read error. Other DNA sequences in this sample translate to the same CDR3. CDR3 bases: TGCGCCTGTGACCCAGTCGAGGGAGAGGGGGACACCGATAAACTCATCTTT. Residues: CACDPVEGEGDTDKLIF. The chain is built from TRDV2 and TRDJ1; weak D call: TRDD3 (5 bases). Germline CDR1 is GEAIGNYY and CDR2 is EKD. The CDR3 is made up of 17 amino acids.

Only a few counts were recorded for this clone. The amino acid sequence in TCRdb belongs to a much larger clone and departs from this DNA's translation at residue 3, likely a sequencing read error; the sequence shown is translated from the DNA. The chain couples TRDV1 to TRDJ1; 13 nucleotides align to TRDD3. CDR1 is TSWWSYY and CDR2 is QGS in the germline V gene. There are 27 residues in the CDR3. CDR3 bases: TGTGCTTTTGGGGAAAGATTTTCCTTCCTTGTGAAATACTGGGGGATACGCGAACACCGGGACACCGATAAACTCATCTTT. This gives the protein CAFGERFSFLVKYWGIREHRDTDKLIF.

The table lists this clone with many counts. It differs at one base from a far larger clone, so likely a read error. This sample includes further DNA sequences coding for the same CDR3. The V call is TRDV1, the J call TRDJ1, with TRDD3 matching 7 bases. This CDR3 contains 15 residues. CDR1 and CDR2 from the germline V gene are TSWWSYY and QGS. The CDR3 spells CALGGYWGVTDKLIF. CDR3 nucleotides: TGCGCTCTTGGGGGGTACTGGGGTGTCACCGATAAACTCATCTTT.

This clone showed up just a few times. This DNA's translation differs at residue 9 from TCRdb's protein, which comes from a much larger clone; a read error is likely, and the protein shown is translated from the DNA. The V call is TRDV2, the J call TRDJ3, with 9 nucleotides matching TRDD3. The J segment lost 2 bases and the V segment lost 2 bases, leaving 15 bases of the junction unmatched. Germline-derived CDR1 and CDR2 are GEAIGNYY and EKD. The CDR3 contains 21 residues. The CDR3 sequence is CACDKGWGMRESTWDTRQMFF. In DNA form, the CDR3 reads TGTGCCTGTGACAAGGGCTGGGGGATGCGCGAGTCCACCTGGGACACCCGACAGATGTTTTTC.

In the case of this clone: The protein TCRdb gives is from a much larger clone and does not agree with this DNA's translation at residue 8, likely a read error; the protein shown here comes from the DNA. The chain recombines TRDV1 with TRDJ1, with 13 bases matching TRDD3. The CDR3 spans 27 residues. Germline trimming cut 2 bases from V and 0 bases from J; bases unmatched to any gene: 33. Looked up from germline, CDR1 is TSWWSYY and CDR2 is QGS. The CDR3 protein is CALGERFTFLVKYWGIREHRDTDKLIF. Written as DNA, the CDR3 is TGTGCTCTTGGGGAAAGATTTACCTTCCTTGTGAAATACTGGGGGATACGCGAACACCGGGACACCGATAAACTCATCTTT.

This clone was counted between two and nine times. The protein TCRdb gives is from a much larger clone and does not agree with this DNA's translation at residue 14, likely a read error; the protein shown here comes from the DNA. The V and J genes are TRDV1 and TRDJ1; 10 bases align to TRDD3. Unmatched junction bases numbered 36, after V lost 2 bases and J lost 0 bases. Germline V CDR1 and CDR2: TSWWSYY, QGS. This CDR3 region has 27 residues. The CDR3 DNA follows: TGTGCTCTTGGGGAAAGATTTTCCTTCCTTGTGAAATACGGGGGGATACGCGAACACCGGGACACCGATAAACTCATCTTT. Protein: CALGERFSFLVKYGGIREHRDTDKLIF.

Notes on this clone: The protein given by TCRdb reflects a much larger clone and differs at residue 7 from this DNA's translation, likely from a read error; the protein shown is the DNA's translation. This chain joins TRDV2 and TRDJ1; 7 bases line up with TRDD3. J gave up 1 base and V 1 base, and 20 bases lay outside the gene matches. This CDR3 is 20 amino acids long. Germline lookup yields CDR1 GEAIGNYY and CDR2 EKD. CDR3 nucleotide sequence: TGTGCCTGTGACACGTCGGACCTGGGGGCAAAGGATACCTTCACCGATAAACTCATCTTT. Amino acid sequence: CACDTSDLGAKDTFTDKLIF.

Only a few counts were recorded for this clone. Given a far larger clone just one base away, this is likely a sequencing read error. Other DNA variants within this sample encode the same CDR3. The chain links TRDV2 to TRDJ3; 11 bases fit TRDD3. The CDR3 has 21 amino acids. Germline loops: CDR1 GEAIGNYY, CDR2 EKD. V was clipped by 2 bases and J by 2 bases; unmatched bases: 13. The CDR3 DNA reads TGTGCCTGTGACAAGGGTTGGGGGATACGCGAGTCCACCTGGGACACCCGACAGATGTTTTTC. It is translated as CACDKGWGIRESTWDTRQMFF.

This clone appeared a few times. With only one base between it and a far larger clone, this is likely a read error. Additional DNA sequences in this sample encode the identical CDR3. The gene calls are TRDV2 and TRDJ3; TRDD3 aligns across 12 bases. Germline-derived CDR1 and CDR2 are GEAIGNYY and EKD. This CDR3 has 19 amino acids. The ends lost 2 bases at V and 4 bases at J; junction bases unmatched: 8. This chain's CDR3 is CACDKLLGDTVWDTRQMFF. CDR3 sequence (DNA): TGTGCCTGTGACAAGTTACTGGGGGATACAGTTTGGGACACCCGACAGATGTTTTTC.

Points on this clone: TCRdb attributes to this sequence the protein of a much larger clone, which differs from the DNA translation at residue 13; a read error is likely, and the protein displayed is translated from the DNA. This rearrangement joins TRDV2 to TRDJ3; 12 positions agree with TRDD3. Trimming at V came to 2 bases and at J to 3 bases, leaving 13 bases not matched to a gene. Germline V lookup: CDR1 GEAIGNYY, CDR2 EKD. CDR3 size: 21 residues. The CDR3 protein is CACDKGWGIRESIWDTRQMFF. CDR3 in DNA: TGTGCCTGTGACAAGGGCTGGGGGATACGCGAGTCCATCTGGGACACCCGACAGATGTTTTTC.

About this clone: TCRdb's protein for this DNA is that of a much larger clone and differs from the translation at residue 7, likely a read error; the protein shown is the DNA translation. V gene TRDV2 combines with J gene TRDJ3, with 9 bases identical to TRDD3. CDR1 is GEAIGNYY, CDR2 EKD, per germline. The CDR3 spans 21 residues. The J segment lost 2 bases and the V segment lost 1 base, leaving 14 bases of the junction unmatched. CDR3 DNA sequence: TGTGCCTGTGACACAACGGAAACTGGGGGAGTACCCACCTGGGACACCCGACAGATGTTTTTC. Translated, it gives CACDTTETGGVPTWDTRQMFF.

This clone was detected only a few times. The protein that TCRdb holds for this DNA derives from a much larger clone and differs from the translated DNA at residue 7, which likely indicates a read error; the protein shown here is translated from the DNA. This CDR3 reads CALGGYRGVTDKLIF. The CDR3 DNA is TGTGCTCTTGGGGGGTACCGGGGTGTCACCGATAAACTCATCTTT. The rearrangement links TRDV1 to TRDJ1; D remains ambiguous. V shed 4 bases and J shed 1 base, with 13 bases lying between them. CDR3 length: 15 residues. Germline lookup yields CDR1 TSWWSYY and CDR2 QGS.

This clone was seen a handful of times. TCRdb attributes to this sequence the protein of a much larger clone, which differs from the DNA translation at residue 9; a read error is likely, and the protein displayed is translated from the DNA. In nucleotides, the CDR3 is TGTGCCTGTGACTCTATGATACTGGAGGATAGAACCGATAAACTCATCTTT. This gives the protein CACDSMILEDRTDKLIF. The chain employs TRDV2 and TRDJ1, with D possibly matching TRDD3 (5 bases). Per the germline V gene, CDR1 is GEAIGNYY and CDR2 is EKD. This CDR3 contains 17 residues. V gave up 3 bases and J gave up 2 bases, with 21 bases separating them.

Comment on this clone: A read error likely explains why the TCRdb protein, taken from a much larger clone, differs from this DNA's translation at residue 14; the protein shown is translated from the DNA. The J gene is TRDJ1, the V gene TRDV2, with D possibly called TRDD2 or TRDD3 (7 bases each). The CDR3 consists of 18 residues. CDR1 is GEAIGNYY, CDR2 EKD, per germline. The CDR3 loop reads CACDTPFLGGIDTVKLIF. Here the CDR3 DNA reads TGTGCCTGTGACACTCCCTTCCTTGGGGGGATTGACACCGTTAAACTCATCTTT.

Many counts were recorded for this clone. The TCRdb protein, from a much larger clone, departs from this DNA's translation at residue 18, likely by read error; the protein shown derives from the DNA. This rearrangement joins TRDV2 to TRDJ1, with TRDD3 matching over 7 bases. Germline values: CDR1 GEAIGNYY, CDR2 EKD. The CDR3 is 20 amino acids. The CDR3 protein is CACDTSGLGAKDTFTDKFIF. The CDR3, as DNA: TGTGCCTGTGACACGTCGGGCCTGGGGGCAAAGGATACCTTCACCGATAAATTCATCTTT.

A remark on this clone: This DNA's translation differs at residue 11 from TCRdb's protein, which comes from a much larger clone; a read error is likely, and the protein shown is translated from the DNA. Other DNA sequences within the sample encode an identical CDR3. J is TRDJ3 and V is TRDV2; D unresolved. There are 18 residues in the CDR3. CDR1 is GEAIGNYY, CDR2 EKD, per germline. CDR3 DNA sequence: TGTGCCTGCGACACGGCGGGCCCGAGCTCCCGGGACACCCGACAGATGTTTTTC. Translated, it gives CACDTAGPSSRDTRQMFF.